The clone carrying this TCR beta chain was recorded only once. Its antigen is currently unknown. This entry is derived from a study of cytomegalovirus exposure and HLA in healthy donors. CDR1 and CDR2 (germline): MGHRA, YSYEKL. The CDR3 sequence is 16 residues long. V gave up 3 bases and J gave up 4 bases, with 13 bases separating them. Regarding the study as a whole: A list of around 160 TCR beta chains associated with cytomegalovirus was given. Follow-up analysis found HLA locus-dependent TCR association rates, highest for DRB1 and lowest for HLA-C. The CMV antigen specificity of a few CMV-associated chains was confirmed through in vitro analysis. Versus the approximately 720-donor mean, an Asian-associated ancestry cluster reportedly showed fewer N-insertions in a later analysis.

PCR primers comprised 60 Vbeta and 13 Jbeta primers. Clones were read by immunoSEQ multiplex PCR, and TCRdb kept only the in-frame ones, dropping some. This table holds about 140,000 clones, roughly four fifths found once. The chain couples TRBV4-1 to TRBJ1-6; a weak D match, TRBD1 (5 bases). The sequenced sample was PBMCs. The sequence was collected from a woman aged 45 to 65 in good health and CMV-seronegative. The chain's CDR3 is CASSQTRRGYNSPLHF. The DNA for the CDR3 is TGCGCCAGCAGCCAGACTAGGCGGGGGTATAATTCACCCCTCCACTTT.